This entry lists 9 T cell receptor beta chains sequenced from one sample in a study of PD-L1 blockade in urothelial cancer. Time point of the sample: pretreatment peripheral blood. The repertoire was sequenced with immunoSEQ multiplex PCR; TCRdb's copy has only in-frame clones and lacks some. The table has about 49,000 clones, 60% to 85% seen once. This specimen consisted of PBMCs, obtained around atezolizumab (anti-PD-L1) treatment. These receptors originate from a man in his 70s with urothelial cancer.

The rearrangement uses TRBV13 and TRBJ2-1; the D gene is possibly TRBD1 (5 bases). In germline, CDR1 is PRHDT, CDR2 FYEKMQ (reference sequence). Trimming removed 5 bases from V and 3 bases from J, with 8 bases in between. This CDR3 has 13 amino acids. The chain's CDR3 is CASSNTGYNEQFF. CDR3 DNA sequence: TGTGCCAGCAGCAATACAGGCTACAATGAGCAGTTCTTC.

J is TRBJ2-1 and V is TRBV5-6; 7 bases are shared with TRBD2. The CDR3 has 13 residues. The ends lost 3 bases at V and 9 bases at J; junction bases unmatched: 6. Germline loops: CDR1 SGHDT, CDR2 YYEEEE. The CDR3 DNA is TGTGCCAGCAGCTCCACGGGGGGAGGTGAGCAGTTCTTC. Translating gives CASSSTGGGEQFF.

This clone was counted a few times. This chain links TRBV5-1 with TRBJ2-7; 10 nucleotides match TRBD1. V lost 4 bases and J lost 4; bases outside the gene matches: 2. This CDR3 is 13 amino acids long. From germline, CDR1 is SGHRS and CDR2 YFSETQ. Here the CDR3 reads CASSDRGHYEQYF. CDR3 nucleotides: TGCGCCAGCAGCGACAGGGGGCATTACGAGCAGTACTTC.

The chain links TRBV30 to TRBJ2-3, with 8 bases lining up with TRBD2. After removal of 6 bases from V and 0 bases from J, the junction contained 5 bases not matched to a gene. This CDR3 spans 14 amino acids. Germline V CDR1 and CDR2: GTSNPN, SVGIG (reference sequence). This CDR3 reads CACQLAVSTDTQYF. The CDR3 coding sequence is TGTGCCTGTCAACTAGCGGTTAGCACAGATACGCAGTATTTT.

The chain is built from TRBV19 and TRBJ1-4; no definite D call. The CDR3 totals 11 residues. Trimming pared 6 bases from V and 6 bases from J, leaving 5 bases between. Germline V gene sequence: CDR1 LNHDA, CDR2 SQIVND (reference sequence). This CDR3 reads CASSSYEKLFF. CDR3 DNA sequence: TGTGCCAGTAGCTCTTATGAAAAACTGTTTTTT.

This clone was counted ten times or more. The gene calls are TRBV11-2 and TRBJ2-5; D possibly corresponds to TRBD1 (7 bases). CDR1 SGHAT and CDR2 FQNNGV come from the germline V gene. V was clipped by 1 base and J by 3 bases, with 18 bases between them. The CDR3 consists of 17 residues. CDR3 nucleotide sequence: TGTGCCAGCAGCTTAGGGAGGGCAGGGGGAGATAAAGAGACCCAGTACTTC. This encodes CASSLGRAGGDKETQYF.

This chain joins TRBV7-9 and TRBJ2-7, with D possibly being TRBD1 (6 bases). The V gene's germline CDR1 is SEHNR and CDR2 FQNEAQ (reference sequence). The V and J ends lost 4 bases and 3 bases respectively, with 13 bases between them. This CDR3 has 14 residues. CDR3: CASSSSGAYYEQYF. The CDR3 nucleotides are TGTGCCAGCAGCTCCTCAGGGGCCTACTACGAGCAGTACTTC. Full variable domain (missing parts from reference TRBV7-9 and TRBJ2-7): DTGVSQNPRHKITKRGQNVTFRCDPISEHNRLYWYRQTLGQGPEFLTYFQNEAQLEKSRLLSDRFSAERPKGSFSTLEIQRTEQGDSAMYLCASSSSGAYYEQYFGPGTRLTVT.

V is TRBV19 and J is TRBJ2-1, with TRBD2 matching 12 bases. Germline CDR1 reads LNHDA; CDR2 reads SQIVND (reference sequence). Trimming removed 5 bases from V and 7 bases from J; junction bases left unmatched: 24. The CDR3 contains 21 residues. CDR3 coding DNA: TGTGCCAGTAGTGCCTCCGGGACATCGGGACTAGCGGGTATTAGACGGAATGAGCAGTTCTTC. Amino acids: CASSASGTSGLAGIRRNEQFF.

CDR3 in DNA: TGTGCCAGCCGCAGGGATACCCACGAGCAGTACTTC. It translates to CASRRDTHEQYF. The chain links TRBV18 to TRBJ2-7; maybe TRBD1 (5 bases). The CDR3 extends over 12 amino acids. Trimming took off 8 bases at V and 5 bases at J, with 13 bases between the two ends. CDR1 and CDR2 from the germline V gene are KGHSH and LQKENI.